Listed here are 19 T cell receptor beta chains from one sample, sequenced in a study of cytomegalovirus exposure and HLA in healthy donors. Primers included in the PCR were 60 Vbeta and 13 Jbeta primers. Clones were sequenced by immunoSEQ multiplex PCR, and TCRdb holds only the in-frame ones, with some missing. The sample records under 130,000 clones, roughly three quarters being singletons. The sample consisted of PBMCs. These receptors were taken from a man in his thirties or forties in good health and CMV-seronegative.

This clone was detected only a few times. This sequence joins TRBV27 and TRBJ2-1; D perhaps matches TRBD2 (6 bases). V lost 6 bases and J lost 0, with 24 bases in between. The CDR3 extends over 19 amino acids. Germline assignment: CDR1 MNHEY and CDR2 SMNVEV (reference sequence). CDR3 residues: CASSPSPRGGTSSYNEQFF. The CDR3, as DNA: TGTGCCAGCAGCCCATCCCCGCGGGGCGGGACCAGCTCCTACAATGAGCAGTTCTTC.

This clone showed up just a few times. The chain links TRBV18 to TRBJ1-1, with TRBD1 as a possible D gene (5 bases). V was trimmed by 0 bases and J by 4 bases, leaving 9 bases between them. Germline loops: CDR1 KGHSH, CDR2 LQKENI. The CDR3 has 14 amino acids. CDR3 DNA sequence: TGTGCCAGCTCACCACCGTCCCAGGGCACTGAAGCTTTCTTT. It is translated as CASSPPSQGTEAFF.

The V and J genes are TRBV6-1 and TRBJ1-2, with D possibly TRBD1 on 6 matching bases. The CDR3 has 16 amino acids. Trimming took 1 base from V and 4 from J, leaving 16 bases between them. From germline, CDR1 is MNHNS and CDR2 SASEGT. CDR3 in DNA: TGTGCCAGCAGTGAAGGAGGGGGTCTTCGTAGCTATGGCTACACCTTC. Its translation: CASSEGGGLRSYGYTF.

On this clone itself: Given the absence of the conserved phenylalanine or tryptophan at the CDR3 end, a read error is likely. The V and J genes are TRBV4-2 and TRBJ1-2, with 7 positions matching TRBD1. V gave up 0 bases and J gave up 6 bases; unmatched junction bases: 7. Germline CDR1 LGHNA, CDR2 YNFKEQ. The CDR3 has 15 residues. The CDR3 nucleotides are TGTGCCAGCAGCCAAGATGTTACCGGACAGGATGGCTACACCCTC. Amino acid sequence: CASSQDVTGQDGYTL.

V usage is TRBV2 and J usage is TRBJ2-1; 7 nucleotides align to TRBD1. The CDR3 totals 15 residues. With V trimmed by 6 bases and J by 2 bases, 7 bases remained unmatched. Germline V gives CDR1 SNHLY, CDR2 FYNNEI. This CDR3 is CASSSNRGAYNEQFF. CDR3 in DNA: TGTGCCAGCAGCTCGAACAGGGGCGCCTACAATGAGCAGTTCTTC.

V gene TRBV7-2 combines with J gene TRBJ1-3; no clear D gene. The V gene lost 2 bases and the J gene lost 0 bases, with 8 bases spanning the gap. The CDR3 extends over 15 amino acids. Germline CDR1 is SGHTA and CDR2 is FQGNSA. Here the CDR3 DNA reads TGTGCCAGCAGCTTAACCCTCGGCTCTGGAAACACCATATATTTT. Encoded protein: CASSLTLGSGNTIYF.

This rearrangement joins TRBV23-1 to TRBJ2-7; D is unresolved. TRBV23-1 is classed as an ORF, of uncertain function. The V gene lost 6 bases and the J gene lost 1 base, with 16 bases spanning the gap. The CDR3 has 15 amino acids. CDR3 nucleotide sequence: TGCGCCAGCAGCCGCCTCCGGAGAAGATCCTACGAGCAGTACTTC. Encoded protein: CASSRLRRRSYEQYF.

The chain couples TRBV7-2 to TRBJ1-5; tentatively, D is TRBD1 (5 bases). V was pared by 2 bases and J by 3 bases, with 8 bases between. Germline values: CDR1 SGHTA, CDR2 FQGNSA. The CDR3 has 14 residues. CDR3 region: CASSLKGNNQPQHF. CDR3 nucleotide sequence: TGTGCCAGCAGCTTAAAGGGGAACAATCAGCCCCAGCATTTT.

The chain uses TRBV7-2 and TRBJ2-7; 8 bases agree with TRBD1. The germline gives CDR1 SGHTA, CDR2 FQGNSA. The CDR3 loop spans 16 amino acids. Germline trimming cut 1 base from V and 5 bases from J; bases unmatched to any gene: 10. The CDR3 DNA sequence: TGTGCCAGCAGCTTAGGTCCCAGGGGGCTTGATGACGAGCAGTACTTC. Its translation is CASSLGPRGLDDEQYF.

The chain couples TRBV6-1 to TRBJ1-4; 9 bases are a match to TRBD1. From germline, CDR1 is MNHNS and CDR2 SASEGT. The CDR3 contains 15 residues. The J segment lost 7 bases and the V segment lost 4 bases, leaving 7 bases of the junction unmatched. The CDR3 DNA sequence: TGTGCCAGCAGTGCCATACAGGGGGCGTCTGAAAAACTGTTTTTT. The encoded protein is CASSAIQGASEKLFF.

The chain links TRBV7-6 to TRBJ2-2, with 7 positions matching TRBD1. Germline-derived CDR1 and CDR2 are SGHVS and FNYEAQ. V was pared by 6 bases and J by 7 bases, with 5 bases of the junction left unmatched. CDR3 length: 13 amino acids. The CDR3 here is CASRMGTVGELFF. CDR3 DNA: TGTGCCAGCAGGATGGGGACAGTCGGGGAGCTGTTTTTT.

This clone was recorded only once. The rearrangement joins TRBV19 to TRBJ2-7; 8 nucleotides agree with TRBD2. The CDR3 totals 16 residues. The trim removed 5 bases at V and 6 bases at J, leaving 15 bases unmatched. The germline V gene has CDR1 LNHDA and CDR2 SQIVND (reference sequence). In nucleotides, the CDR3 is TGTGCCAGTAGTTCTTCTTTTGCGGGAGGCGGGGGCGAGCAGTACTTC. This sequence encodes CASSSSFAGGGGEQYF.

CDR3 DNA sequence: TGTGCCAGCAGCCGAACCGGGACACCGAACACCGGGGAGCTGTTTTTT. This translates into CASSRTGTPNTGELFF. The chain uses TRBV7-2 and TRBJ2-2; D is perhaps TRBD1 (6 bases). This CDR3 contains 16 residues. Germline V gene data show CDR1 as SGHTA and CDR2 as FQGNSA. The V end lost 5 bases, the J end lost 0 bases, and 13 bases lay between the germline ends.

This clone was observed a few times. The chain combines TRBV11-3 with TRBJ1-2; D remains unclear. Germline V gives CDR1 SGHNT, CDR2 YENEEA. The germline V and J ends were trimmed by 0 bases and 4 bases, with 12 bases remaining between them. This CDR3 comprises 15 residues. CDR3 protein: CASSLEARTLYGYTF. Here the CDR3 DNA reads TGTGCCAGCAGCTTAGAGGCCCGCACCCTCTATGGCTACACCTTC.

This clone was detected a few times. The chain carries TRBV25-1 and TRBJ2-7; 9 bases match TRBD1. Trimming removed 8 bases from V and 5 bases from J; junction bases left unmatched: 10. This CDR3 has 14 residues. Germline V gives CDR1 MGHDK, CDR2 SYGVNS. In DNA form, the CDR3 reads TGTGCCAGCGTATACCGGGACAGGGTTGACGAGCAGTACTTC. Translated: CASVYRDRVDEQYF.

This clone came up a few times. This chain uses TRBV20-1 with TRBJ2-3; 7 nucleotides agree with TRBD1. V shed 6 bases and J 7 bases; nucleotides not matched to a gene: 4. The CDR3 loop spans 11 amino acids. Germline CDR1 DFQATT, CDR2 SNEGSKA (reference sequence). The CDR3 here is CSARTGYTQYF. The CDR3 coding sequence is TGCAGTGCGAGGACAGGTTATACGCAGTATTTT.

The chain employs TRBV7-9 and TRBJ2-3; 9 positions match TRBD2. The CDR3 runs to 15 residues. Per germline, CDR1 SEHNR and CDR2 FQNEAQ (reference sequence). With 6 bases clipped from V and 4 bases from J, the junction kept 8 bases outside the gene matches. The CDR3, as DNA: TGTGCCAGCAGGGTTAGCGGGAGTCTCCCAGATACGCAGTATTTT. Translation gives CASRVSGSLPDTQYF.

The chain employs TRBV27 and TRBJ2-7, with 12 bases aligning to TRBD1. The CDR3 runs 15 residues. Germline assignment: CDR1 MNHEY and CDR2 SMNVEV (reference sequence). J gave up 2 bases and V 6 bases, and 5 bases lay outside the gene matches. CDR3 sequence: CASRKGTGGPYEQYF. The CDR3 bases are TGTGCCAGCAGAAAAGGGACAGGGGGCCCCTACGAGCAGTACTTC.

The chain is built from TRBV28 and TRBJ2-7, with 9 bases matching TRBD1. Germline V gene lookup returns CDR1 MDHEN and CDR2 SYDVKM. V lost 5 bases to trimming and J lost 0 bases; unmatched junction nucleotides: 8. The CDR3 is made up of 16 amino acids. The DNA of the CDR3 is TGTGCCAGCAGTCCTCACGGGACAGGGCCCTCCTACGAGCAGTACTTC. The encoded protein is CASSPHGTGPSYEQYF.